This T cell receptor (beta chain) was identified in a study of glioma-infiltrating T cells. Study information: Glioblastomas were WHO grade IV, sampled at first diagnosis; low-grade were grade II.

Using RNA template, CDR3s of TCR alpha and beta were amplified with iRepertoire arm-PCR. TCRdb fed the multiplex PCR reads into MiXCR, producing one record per CDR3 protein. The sample has approximately 400,000 distinct CDR3 sequences, 41% seen once. In this sample, this clonotype turned up many times. The antigen is unknown. General observations from the study: CDR3 overlap between tissue and blood was very small.

Germline CDR1 MNHNS, CDR2 SASEGT. Trimming pared 2 bases from V and 3 bases from J, leaving 5 bases between. The CDR3 has 13 amino acids. The receptor's source is a human donor with low-grade glioma or glioblastoma, undergoing nonglioma brain surgery, or in good health (not recorded which). The sequencing input was glioma tissue, nonneoplastic brain tissue, or PBMCs (not recorded which). The chain combines TRBV6-1 with TRBJ1-5; no clear D. The DNA of the CDR3 is TGTGCCAGCAGTGAACAGGACAATCAGCCCCAGCATTTT. Translation gives CASSEQDNQPQHF.